This T cell receptor beta chain was found in a study of early T cells in non-severe SARS-CoV-2 infection. Study summary: Bulk RNA from unsorted whole blood was sequenced; chains were unpaired.

Each CDR3 protein gets one entry after TCRdb re-called the 5' RACE reads with MiXCR. The sample yields just over 95,000 distinct CDR3 sequences, about 11% seen once. Trimming cost V 0 bases and J 4 bases; bases outside gene matches: 11. The CDR3 is 19 residues long. This chain joins TRBV12-3 or TRBV12-4 and TRBJ2-3; 12 bases align to TRBD2. The sequence derives from an adult who was a healthcare worker with PCR-confirmed SARS-CoV-2 infection or an uninfected control (not recorded which). This sample comprised whole blood, obtained at baseline. DNA of the CDR3: TGTGCCAGCAGTTTAGCGCGGGCTAGCGGGAGGGCCTACCCAGATACGCAGTATTTT. Amino acid sequence: CASSLARASGRAYPDTQYF.